A selection of T cell receptor beta chains follows, all from one sample in a study of cytomegalovirus exposure and HLA in healthy donors. Generated by immunoSEQ multiplex PCR, the TCRdb table keeps only in-frame clones and is missing some. The data contain about 82,000 clones, about 68% of them singletons. The sequencing input was PBMCs. These receptors originate from a man aged 40-49 years in good health and CMV-seropositive. The CDR3 runs from the conserved cysteine through the conserved F or W. The D gene is left open where the match is weak. Expanded clones get a size class; other rows say once, few or many, or leave the size out.

v_gene	d_gene	j_gene	abundance	CDR3nt	CDR3aa
TRBV18	NA	TRBJ1-5	NA	TGTGCCAGCTCACCATCAGGGGGCAATCAGCCCCAGCATTTT	CASSPSGGNQPQHF
TRBV7-3	TRBD2	TRBJ2-3	NA	TGTGCCAGCAGCTTAGGGCGAGGTAGCGGGAGGGCCTCAGATACGCAGTATTTT	CASSLGRGSGRASDTQYF
TRBV7-3	TRBD2	TRBJ2-7	NA	TGTGCCAGCAGCTTTTTTAGCGGGAAGACCTACGAGCAGTACTTC	CASSFFSGKTYEQYF
TRBV27	TRBD2	TRBJ2-1	NA	TGTGCCAGCAGTTTAAACTTGGCGGGGGGGGACGAGCAGTTCTTC	CASSLNLAGGDEQFF
TRBV27	NA	TRBJ1-4	NA	TGTGCCAGCAGCTTGAGGGGGGAAAAACTGTTTTTT	CASSLRGEKLFF
TRBV18	TRBD2	TRBJ2-7	NA	TGTGCCAGCTCCGCCTCCGGGACTAGCGCCGAGTACTTC	CASSASGTSAEYF
TRBV6-6	TRBD1	TRBJ1-1	few	TGTGCCAGCAGTGGGGACAGGGTACTCCCTGAAGCTTTCTTT	CASSGDRVLPEAFF
TRBV11-1	TRBD2	TRBJ2-3	few	TGTGCCAGCAGCCATAGCGGGAGCACAGATACGCAGTATTTT	CASSHSGSTDTQYF
TRBV2	TRBD2	TRBJ2-3	NA	TGTGCCAGCACCCTAGCGGGGACCACAGATACGCAGTATTTT	CASTLAGTTDTQYF
TRBV6-1	TRBD2	TRBJ2-2	NA	TGTGCCAGCAGTTCTAGCGGGGGATACACCGGGGAGCTGTTTTTT	CASSSSGGYTGELFF
TRBV2	NA	TRBJ1-3	NA	TGTGCCAGCAGTGAAAAGGGGACAAGAGGCCACACCATATATTTT	CASSEKGTRGHTIYF
TRBV18	TRBD2	TRBJ2-7	once	TGTGCCAGCTCACGAGAGCGGGAGGGAACCTACGAGCAGTACTTC	CASSREREGTYEQYF
TRBV2	TRBD1	TRBJ1-4	few	TGTGCCAGCAGTGAAGAAGGGACAGGGCATGAAAAACTGTTTTTT	CASSEEGTGHEKLFF
TRBV29-1	NA	TRBJ1-2	once	TGCAGCGGTAAGACAGGTTATGGCTACACCTTC	CSGKTGYGYTF
TRBV28	TRBD1	TRBJ2-1	NA	TGTGCCAGCAGTCTCCGGGACAGCGGAAACAATGAGCAGTTCTTC	CASSLRDSGNNEQFF
TRBV14	NA	TRBJ1-1	NA	TGTGCCAGCAGCCAAGATACAGGGTGGAACACTGAAGCTTTCTTT	CASSQDTGWNTEAFF
TRBV7-2	TRBD2	TRBJ2-3	NA	TGTGCCAGCAGCTTAGGAAGCGGGGATCTAGATACGCAGTATTTT	CASSLGSGDLDTQYF
TRBV29-1	TRBD2	TRBJ2-7	NA	TGCAGCTTCTCAGGGGCGGGGGGCTTGAGAGAGCAGTACTTC	CSFSGAGGLREQYF
TRBV28	NA	TRBJ2-5	NA	TGTGCCAGCAGTCCGGTCCGGGAGACCCAGTACTTC	CASSPVRETQYF
TRBV18	NA	TRBJ2-7	NA	TGTGCCAGCTCACCAAATCAGGGGAGCGAGCAGTACTTC	CASSPNQGSEQYF
TRBV30	TRBD2	TRBJ2-4	NA	TGTGCCTGGAGGACCGCGGGACTAGCGGGAGGGCCTATGGCCAAAAACATTCAGTACTTC	CAWRTAGLAGGPMAKNIQYF
TRBV5-4	TRBD1	TRBJ1-1	NA	TGTGCCAGCAGCTTGGAAGGGGGCGCGGACACTGAAGCTTTCTTT	CASSLEGGADTEAFF
TRBV30	TRBD1	TRBJ1-4	NA	TGTGCCTGGAACAAAGGGGACAGGGAGAATGAAAAACTGTTTTTT	CAWNKGDRENEKLFF
TRBV15	NA	TRBJ1-3	NA	TGTGCCACCAGCAGCGTCGCGGAAGGAAACACCATATATTTT	CATSSVAEGNTIYF
TRBV7-2	NA	TRBJ1-5	NA	TGTGCCAGCAGCTTCCAGGGACCGGGGGGGAATCAGCCCCAGCATTTT	CASSFQGPGGNQPQHF
TRBV5-1	TRBD2	TRBJ2-3	NA	TGCGCCAGCAGGTCGGCGAGCGGGGGAGGAGATACGCAGTATTTT	CASRSASGGGDTQYF